Listed here is a single T cell receptor beta chain. This clonotype was counted ten times or more. The antigen it binds to is not known. Qualities for individual bases were not recorded, and no much larger clone is one base off. The library was generated by PCR. The sequencer listed for this sample is Illumina HiSeq 2500. TCR libraries were prepared with molecular barcoding, using unique molecular identifiers to normalize TCRbeta repertoire quantification. TCRdb reworked the public reads: Q25 trimming with fastp, MiXCR clone assembly, productive beta chains retained. Entries are consolidated by CDR3 protein sequence, retaining the most common genes and DNA. The sample table shows 330,000 or so distinct CDR3 sequences, and around 10% are seen once. The top ten clones comprise less than 8% of the sample. This sample stems from a study of T-cell reconstitution after alpha-beta-depleted transplantation in children listed by TCRdb under 2016. As for the study more broadly: Using TCR repertoire profiling, the study quantitatively followed how T-cell immune reconstitution unfolded in children after TCRalphabeta/CD19-depleted allogeneic hematopoietic cell transplantation. Study-wide conclusions, independent of this receptor: In some patients, the high TCRbeta diversity seen at day 60 was put down to recipient T cells and intrathymic progenitors that had survived conditioning. Apparently early alphabetaT-cell count recovery about two months after transplant reportedly relied on only several hundred rapidly expanded clones derived from non-depleted graft cells. Over the following months the frequencies of hyperexpanded clones went down, and after one year T-cell counts and TCRbeta diversity were mostly credited to newly produced T cells.

The treatment or condition label of this sample denotes: allogeneic hematopoietic cell transplantation with graft depleted of TCRalphabeta T cells and CD19 B cells. The transplant recipients were children given TCRalphabeta/CD19-depleted allogeneic hematopoietic cell grafts. The sample consisted of PBMCs, taken before TCRalphabeta/CD19-depleted stem cell transplant. The clonotype was recovered from a boy younger than two with acute myeloid leukemia, due to receive a stem cell transplant.

The CDR3 protein is CASSSESRGYEQYF. The bases read TGCGCCAGCAGCTCGGAGTCGAGGGGGTACGAGCAGTACTTC. The chain was built from TRBV5-1 and TRBJ2-7; the D region possibly corresponds to TRBD1 (6 bases align). The CDR1 and CDR2 encoded by the germline V gene are SGHRS and YFSETQ. V is clipped by 3 bases and J by 4 bases, and the sequence between their germline boundaries is 14 bases long. From cysteine to phenylalanine, the CDR3 is 14 amino acids long. Only the CDR3 DNA stays, 42 bases, in frame from base 1.